The text below deals with one T cell receptor (beta chain). Total RNA input per TCR library was approximately 3.5 ug. TCRdb reprocessed the 5' RACE reads and stores each CDR3 protein as one record, lacking DNA. This repertoire includes about 330,000 distinct CDR3 sequences. The record originates from a study of monozygotic twins with inflammatory bowel disease. Germline V gene data show CDR1 as SQVTM and CDR2 as ANQGSEA. The CDR3 contains 14 residues. The clonotype originates from a human donor with ulcerative colitis or Crohn's disease, or a healthy co-twin of an affected twin (not recorded which). The sample consisted of blood. The chain combines TRBV29-1 with TRBJ2-2; there is no DNA to check the TCRdb D call of TRBD1. Here the CDR3 reads CSVTGQGGRGELFF.